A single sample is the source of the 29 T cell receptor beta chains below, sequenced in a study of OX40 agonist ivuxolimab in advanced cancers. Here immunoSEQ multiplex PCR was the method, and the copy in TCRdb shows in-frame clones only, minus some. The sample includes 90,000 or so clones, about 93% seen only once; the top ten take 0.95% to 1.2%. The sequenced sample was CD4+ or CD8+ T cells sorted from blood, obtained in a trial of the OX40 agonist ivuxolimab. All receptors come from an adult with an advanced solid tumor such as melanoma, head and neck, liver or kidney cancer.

CDR3 in DNA: TGTGCCAGCAGCCCAGGACAGGGTTGGACTGGCTACACCTTC. It codes for CASSPGQGWTGYTF. The J gene is TRBJ1-2, the V gene TRBV11-3, with 8 nucleotides matching TRBD1. V dropped 5 bases and J dropped 7; count of bases not matched to a gene: 9. The CDR3 is 14 amino acids. Germline lookup yields CDR1 SGHNT and CDR2 YENEEA.

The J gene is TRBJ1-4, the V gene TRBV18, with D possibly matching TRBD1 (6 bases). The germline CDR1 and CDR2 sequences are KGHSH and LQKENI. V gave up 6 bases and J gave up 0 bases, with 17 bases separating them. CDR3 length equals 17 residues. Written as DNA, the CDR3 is TGTGCCAGCTCGCCGCCGGGACACAGAGCAACTAATGAAAAACTGTTTTTT. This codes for CASSPPGHRATNEKLFF.

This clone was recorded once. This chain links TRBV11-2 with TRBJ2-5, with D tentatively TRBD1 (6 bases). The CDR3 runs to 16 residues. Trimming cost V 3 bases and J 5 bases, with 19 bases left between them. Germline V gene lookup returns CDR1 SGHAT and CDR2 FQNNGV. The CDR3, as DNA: TGTGCCAGCAGCTTTAACGGGCCAGGGGTTGGGGAGACCCAGTACTTC. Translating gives CASSFNGPGVGETQYF.

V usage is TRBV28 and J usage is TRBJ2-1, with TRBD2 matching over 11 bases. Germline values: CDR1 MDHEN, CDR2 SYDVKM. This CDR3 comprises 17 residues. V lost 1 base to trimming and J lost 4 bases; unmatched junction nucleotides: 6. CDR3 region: CASSLLHGTSGYNEQFF. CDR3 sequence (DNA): TGTGCCAGCAGTTTATTGCATGGGACTAGCGGATACAATGAGCAGTTCTTC. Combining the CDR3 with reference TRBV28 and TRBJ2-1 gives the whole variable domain DVKVTQSSRYLVKRTGEKVFLECVQDMDHENMFWYRQDPGLGLRLIYFSYDVKMKEKGDIPEGYSVSREKKERFSLILESASTNQTSMYLCASSLLHGTSGYNEQFFGPGTRLTVL.

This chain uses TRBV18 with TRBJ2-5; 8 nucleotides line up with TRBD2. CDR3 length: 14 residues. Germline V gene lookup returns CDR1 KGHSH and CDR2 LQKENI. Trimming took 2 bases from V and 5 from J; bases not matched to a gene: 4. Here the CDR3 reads CASSPGTRRETQYF. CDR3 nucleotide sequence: TGTGCCAGCTCACCAGGGACTAGAAGGGAGACCCAGTACTTC.

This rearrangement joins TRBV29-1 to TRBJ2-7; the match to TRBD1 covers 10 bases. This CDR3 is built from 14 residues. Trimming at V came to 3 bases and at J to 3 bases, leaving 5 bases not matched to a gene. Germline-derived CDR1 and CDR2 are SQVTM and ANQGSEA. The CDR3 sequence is CSVESGQGLYEQYF. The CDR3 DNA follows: TGCAGCGTTGAGTCGGGACAGGGGCTCTACGAGCAGTACTTC.

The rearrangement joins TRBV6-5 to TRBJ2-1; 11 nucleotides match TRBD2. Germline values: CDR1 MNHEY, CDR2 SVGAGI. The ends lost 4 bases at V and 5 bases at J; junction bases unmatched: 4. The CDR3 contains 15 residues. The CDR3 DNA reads TGTGCCAGCAGTTTAATAGCGGGAGGGAACAATGAGCAGTTCTTC. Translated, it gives CASSLIAGGNNEQFF.

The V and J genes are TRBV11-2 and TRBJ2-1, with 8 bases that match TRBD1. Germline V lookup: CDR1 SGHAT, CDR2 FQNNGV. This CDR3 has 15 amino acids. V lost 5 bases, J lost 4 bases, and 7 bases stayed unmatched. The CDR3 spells CASSPNRGKYNEQFF. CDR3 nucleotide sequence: TGTGCCAGCAGCCCAAACAGGGGGAAATACAATGAGCAGTTCTTC.

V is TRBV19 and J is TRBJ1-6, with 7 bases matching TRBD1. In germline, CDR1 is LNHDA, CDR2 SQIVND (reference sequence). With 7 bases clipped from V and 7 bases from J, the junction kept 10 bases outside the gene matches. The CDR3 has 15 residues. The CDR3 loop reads CASNQRQGHNSPLHF. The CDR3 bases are TGTGCCAGTAACCAAAGACAGGGACACAATTCACCCCTCCACTTT.

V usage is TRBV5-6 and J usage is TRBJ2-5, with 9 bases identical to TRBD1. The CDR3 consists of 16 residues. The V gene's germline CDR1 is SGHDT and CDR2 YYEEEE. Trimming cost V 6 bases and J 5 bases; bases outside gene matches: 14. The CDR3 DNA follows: TGTGCCAGCACCCGCCCCGGGGACAGGGATGGTGAGACCCAGTACTTC. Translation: CASTRPGDRDGETQYF. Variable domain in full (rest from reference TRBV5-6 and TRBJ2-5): DAGVTQSPTHLIKTRGQQVTLRCSPKSGHDTVSWYQQALGQGPQFIFQYYEEEERQRGNFPDRFSGHQFPNYSSELNVNALLLGDSALYLCASTRPGDRDGETQYFGPGTRLLVL.

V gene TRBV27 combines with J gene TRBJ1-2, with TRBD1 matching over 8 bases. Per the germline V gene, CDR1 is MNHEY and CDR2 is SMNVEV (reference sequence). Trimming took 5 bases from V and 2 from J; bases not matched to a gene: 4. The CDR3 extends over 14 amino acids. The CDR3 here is CASSADRVNYGYTF. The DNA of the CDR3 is TGTGCCAGCAGTGCGGACAGGGTAAACTATGGCTACACCTTC.

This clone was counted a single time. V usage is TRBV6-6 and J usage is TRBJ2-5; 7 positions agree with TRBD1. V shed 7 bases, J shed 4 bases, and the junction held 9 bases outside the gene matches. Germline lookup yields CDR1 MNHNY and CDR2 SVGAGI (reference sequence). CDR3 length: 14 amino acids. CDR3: CASKGDRVAETQYF. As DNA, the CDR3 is TGTGCCAGCAAGGGAGACAGGGTAGCAGAGACCCAGTACTTC.

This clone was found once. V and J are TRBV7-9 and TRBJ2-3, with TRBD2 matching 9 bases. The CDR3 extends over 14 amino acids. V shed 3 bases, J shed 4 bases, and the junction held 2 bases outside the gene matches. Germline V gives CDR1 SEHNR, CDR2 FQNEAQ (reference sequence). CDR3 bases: TGTGCCAGCAGCTTTTTAGCGGGAGCAGATACGCAGTATTTT. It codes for CASSFLAGADTQYF.

DNA of the CDR3: TGTGCCAGCTCCAACAGGGAGCTAGCGGGGGCGGGGCAGTACTTC. Amino acids: CASSNRELAGAGQYF. This chain uses TRBV7-2 with TRBJ2-7; 10 bases line up with TRBD2. Germline V gene lookup returns CDR1 SGHTA and CDR2 FQGNSA. Trimming removed 8 bases from V and 9 bases from J; junction bases left unmatched: 16. CDR3 length equals 15 residues.

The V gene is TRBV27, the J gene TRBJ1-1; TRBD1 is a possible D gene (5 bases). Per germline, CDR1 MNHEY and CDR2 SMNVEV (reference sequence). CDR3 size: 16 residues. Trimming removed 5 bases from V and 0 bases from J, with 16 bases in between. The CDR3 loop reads CASSIWGLGMNTEAFF. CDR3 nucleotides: TGTGCCAGCAGTATCTGGGGGTTGGGAATGAACACTGAAGCTTTCTTT.

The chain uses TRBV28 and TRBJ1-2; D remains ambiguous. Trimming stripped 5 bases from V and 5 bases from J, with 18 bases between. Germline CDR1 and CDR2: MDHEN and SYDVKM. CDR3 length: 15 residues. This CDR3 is CASSPSGVQKYGYTF. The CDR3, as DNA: TGTGCCAGCAGTCCCAGTGGAGTTCAGAAATATGGCTACACCTTC.

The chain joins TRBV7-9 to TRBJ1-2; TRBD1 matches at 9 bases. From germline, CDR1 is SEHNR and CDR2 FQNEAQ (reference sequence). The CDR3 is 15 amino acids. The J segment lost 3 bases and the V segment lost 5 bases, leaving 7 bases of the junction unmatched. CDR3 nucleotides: TGTGCCAGCAGCAATTGGGACAGGGAGGACTATGGCTACACCTTC. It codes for CASSNWDREDYGYTF. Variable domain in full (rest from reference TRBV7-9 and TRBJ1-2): DTGVSQNPRHKITKRGQNVTFRCDPISEHNRLYWYRQTLGQGPEFLTYFQNEAQLEKSRLLSDRFSAERPKGSFSTLEIQRTEQGDSAMYLCASSNWDREDYGYTFGSGTRLTVV.

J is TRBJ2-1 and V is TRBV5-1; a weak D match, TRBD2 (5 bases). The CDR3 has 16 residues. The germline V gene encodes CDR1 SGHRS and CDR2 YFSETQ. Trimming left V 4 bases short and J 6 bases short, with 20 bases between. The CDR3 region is CASSGMTASTFNEQFF. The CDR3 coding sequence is TGCGCCAGCAGCGGAATGACTGCTAGCACGTTCAATGAGCAGTTCTTC.

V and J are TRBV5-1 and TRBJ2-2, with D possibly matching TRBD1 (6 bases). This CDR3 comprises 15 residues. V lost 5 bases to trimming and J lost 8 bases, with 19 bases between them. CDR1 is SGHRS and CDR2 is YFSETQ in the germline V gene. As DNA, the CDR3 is TGCGCCAGCAGTTTAGGACAGCACACTGGTGGGGAGCTGTTTTTT. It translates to CASSLGQHTGGELFF.

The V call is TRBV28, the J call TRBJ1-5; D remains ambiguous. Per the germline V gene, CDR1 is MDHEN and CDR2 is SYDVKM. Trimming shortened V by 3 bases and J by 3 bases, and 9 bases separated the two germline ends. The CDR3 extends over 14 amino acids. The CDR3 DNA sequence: TGTGCCAGCAGTTTGGGAGGGTTCAATCAGCCCCAGCATTTT. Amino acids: CASSLGGFNQPQHF. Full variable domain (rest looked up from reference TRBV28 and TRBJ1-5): DVKVTQSSRYLVKRTGEKVFLECVQDMDHENMFWYRQDPGLGLRLIYFSYDVKMKEKGDIPEGYSVSREKKERFSLILESASTNQTSMYLCASSLGGFNQPQHFGDGTRLSIL.

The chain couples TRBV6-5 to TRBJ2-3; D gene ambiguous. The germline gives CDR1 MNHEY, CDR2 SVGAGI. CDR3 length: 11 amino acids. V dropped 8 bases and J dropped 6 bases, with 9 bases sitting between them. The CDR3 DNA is TGTGCCAGCCTGTGGTTTGATACGCAGTATTTT. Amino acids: CASLWFDTQYF.

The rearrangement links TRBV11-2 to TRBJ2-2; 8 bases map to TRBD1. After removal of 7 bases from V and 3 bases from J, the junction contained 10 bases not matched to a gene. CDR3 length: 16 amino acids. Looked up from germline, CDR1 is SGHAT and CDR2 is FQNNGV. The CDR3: CASNPKNRGYTGELFF. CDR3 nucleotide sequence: TGTGCCAGCAACCCAAAAAACAGGGGGTACACCGGGGAGCTGTTTTTT.

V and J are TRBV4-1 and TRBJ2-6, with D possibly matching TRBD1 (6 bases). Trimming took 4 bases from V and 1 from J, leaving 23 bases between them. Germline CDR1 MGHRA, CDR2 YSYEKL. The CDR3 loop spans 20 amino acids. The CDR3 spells CASSPKNPQGVNSGANVLTF. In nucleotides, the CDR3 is TGCGCCAGCAGCCCGAAGAACCCACAGGGCGTGAATTCTGGGGCCAACGTCCTGACTTTC.

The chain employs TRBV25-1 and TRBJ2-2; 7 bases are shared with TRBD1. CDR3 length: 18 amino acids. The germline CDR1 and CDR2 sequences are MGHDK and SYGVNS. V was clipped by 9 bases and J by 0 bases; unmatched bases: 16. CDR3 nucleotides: TGTGCCAGTCATGACAGGGCAGCTCATACCCCGAACACCGGGGAGCTGTTTTTT. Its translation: CASHDRAAHTPNTGELFF.

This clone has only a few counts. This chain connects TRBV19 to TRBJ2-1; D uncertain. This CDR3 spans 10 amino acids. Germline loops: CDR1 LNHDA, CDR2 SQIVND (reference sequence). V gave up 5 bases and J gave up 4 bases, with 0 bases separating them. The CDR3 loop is CASSYNEQFF. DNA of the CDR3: TGTGCCAGTAGTTACAATGAGCAGTTCTTC.

In DNA, the CDR3 is TGTGCCAGCAGCAAGAGCGGGAGCTCCTACAATGAGCAGTTCTTC. Translating gives CASSKSGSSYNEQFF. The chain links TRBV28 to TRBJ2-1, with 8 bases that match TRBD2. CDR1 is MDHEN, CDR2 SYDVKM, per germline. This CDR3 contains 15 residues. V shed 6 bases and J 0 bases; nucleotides not matched to a gene: 4. Filled out from reference TRBV28 and TRBJ2-1, the complete variable domain reads DVKVTQSSRYLVKRTGEKVFLECVQDMDHENMFWYRQDPGLGLRLIYFSYDVKMKEKGDIPEGYSVSREKKERFSLILESASTNQTSMYLCASSKSGSSYNEQFFGPGTRLTVL.

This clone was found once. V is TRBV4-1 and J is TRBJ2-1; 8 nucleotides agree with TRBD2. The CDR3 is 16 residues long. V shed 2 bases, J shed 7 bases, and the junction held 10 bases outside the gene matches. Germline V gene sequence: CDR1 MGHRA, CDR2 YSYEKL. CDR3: CASSQPILAGRNEQFF. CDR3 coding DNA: TGCGCCAGCAGCCAACCCATCTTAGCGGGAAGGAATGAGCAGTTCTTC.

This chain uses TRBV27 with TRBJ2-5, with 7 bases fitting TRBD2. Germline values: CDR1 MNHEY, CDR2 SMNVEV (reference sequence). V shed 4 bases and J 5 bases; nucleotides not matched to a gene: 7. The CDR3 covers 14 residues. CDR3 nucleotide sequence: TGTGCCAGCAGTTCCGGACTAGGTGGTGAGACCCAGTACTTC. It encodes CASSSGLGGETQYF.

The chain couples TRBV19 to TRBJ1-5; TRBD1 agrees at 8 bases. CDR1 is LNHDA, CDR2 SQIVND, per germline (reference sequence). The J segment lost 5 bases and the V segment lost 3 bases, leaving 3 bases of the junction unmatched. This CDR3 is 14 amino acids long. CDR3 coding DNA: TGTGCCAGTAGTATGGGACAGGAATATCAGCCCCAGCATTTT. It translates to CASSMGQEYQPQHF.